These 12 T cell receptor beta chains came from one sample sequenced in a study of shared T cell receptors in the human thymus. Only in-frame clones appear in the TCRdb table, and some are missing; sequencing was by immunoSEQ multiplex PCR. The sample yields approximately 760,000 clones, roughly 88% seen once. A further study also used this sample, focusing on human thymus T cells.

The sample was thymocytes. The source is a girl in the first two years of life with a congenital heart defect.

The rearrangement joins TRBV7-2 to TRBJ1-2, with 7 bases that match TRBD1. CDR1 and CDR2 (germline): SGHTA, FQGNSA. V shed 4 bases and J 7 bases; nucleotides not matched to a gene: 15. The CDR3 is 16 residues long. The chain's CDR3 is CASSYKPGGLFGGYTF. DNA for the CDR3: TGTGCCAGCAGCTATAAACCAGGGGGGTTATTTGGTGGCTACACCTTC.

V and J are TRBV6-1 and TRBJ1-6; TRBD1 aligns across 10 bases. This CDR3 contains 19 residues. Germline V CDR1 and CDR2: MNHNS, SASEGT. Trimming at V came to 2 bases and at J to 0 bases, leaving 7 bases not matched to a gene. As DNA, the CDR3 is TGTGCCAGCAGTGAATGGGGGACAGGGGTGAGCTCCTATAATTCACCCCTCCACTTT. Protein sequence: CASSEWGTGVSSYNSPLHF.

The chain links TRBV29-1 to TRBJ2-5; 7 bases align to TRBD1. Germline V gene lookup returns CDR1 SQVTM and CDR2 ANQGSEA. The length of the CDR3 is 15 residues. V was pared by 5 bases and J by 3 bases, with 12 bases of the junction left unmatched. CDR3 loop: CSVTPQGQQKETQYF. The DNA for the CDR3 is TGCAGCGTTACTCCACAGGGACAGCAGAAAGAGACCCAGTACTTC.

V usage is TRBV28 and J usage is TRBJ2-2; D possibly corresponds to TRBD1 (6 bases). V was shortened by 3 bases and J by 1 base, with 12 bases between the two germline ends. This CDR3 is 16 amino acids long. Germline-derived CDR1 and CDR2 are MDHEN and SYDVKM. CDR3 in DNA: TGTGCCAGCAGTTTGTCAGGGGTTTTGAACACCGGGGAGCTGTTTTTT. Its protein is CASSLSGVLNTGELFF.

The chain joins TRBV29-1 to TRBJ1-1, with TRBD1 matching over 7 bases. The CDR3 consists of 13 residues. Germline V gene lookup returns CDR1 SQVTM and CDR2 ANQGSEA. V trimming: 3 bases; J trimming: 4 bases; junction bases outside the gene matches: 5. CDR3: CSVDQGEGTEAFF. As DNA, the CDR3 is TGCAGCGTTGACCAGGGGGAAGGCACTGAAGCTTTCTTT.

V usage is TRBV2 and J usage is TRBJ1-5; D remains unclear. There are 15 residues in the CDR3. The germline V and J ends were trimmed by 0 bases and 0 bases, with 6 bases remaining between them. Germline V gene data show CDR1 as SNHLY and CDR2 as FYNNEI. The chain's CDR3 is CASSEAGDSNQPQHF. CDR3 DNA sequence: TGTGCCAGCAGTGAAGCTGGAGATAGCAATCAGCCCCAGCATTTT.

This chain links TRBV6-6 with TRBJ2-1; 8 bases line up with TRBD2. Germline CDR1 MNHNY, CDR2 SVGAGI (reference sequence). Trimming at V came to 7 bases and at J to 4 bases, leaving 12 bases not matched to a gene. The CDR3 runs 16 residues. CDR3 protein: CASIKGPAGGYNEQFF. The CDR3 DNA follows: TGTGCCAGCATCAAGGGGCCGGCGGGGGGTTACAATGAGCAGTTCTTC.

The V gene is TRBV5-4, the J gene TRBJ1-6, with D perhaps TRBD1 (6 bases). V gave up 4 bases and J gave up 10 bases, with 15 bases separating them. The CDR3 runs 14 residues. Germline loops: CDR1 SGHNT, CDR2 YYREEE (reference sequence). The CDR3 DNA reads TGTGCCAGCAGCCGACAGGCACCCACCTCACCCCTCCACTTT. Its protein product is CASSRQAPTSPLHF.

The rearrangement uses TRBV12-2 and TRBJ1-1; TRBD1, as called in the table, went unchecked against the DNA. TRBV12-2 counts as a pseudogene. The CDR3 is 17 residues long. The DNA for the CDR3 is TGTGCAAGTCGCTCAAGGCCCAGGGGGCGGGAGAACACTGAAGCTTTCTTT. As protein: CASRSRPRGRENTEAFF.

The rearrangement links TRBV5-1 to TRBJ1-2, with D possibly being TRBD1 (5 bases). V lost 0 bases and J lost 7, with 13 bases in between. Germline V CDR1 and CDR2: SGHRS, YFSETQ. The CDR3 consists of 14 residues. The CDR3 DNA reads as TGCGCCAGCAGCTTGGACGGGGGAGAAGGTGGCTACACCTTC. Translation gives CASSLDGGEGGYTF.

The J gene is TRBJ1-2, the V gene TRBV14; D remains ambiguous. Trimming pared 4 bases from V and 3 bases from J, leaving 15 bases between. The CDR3 is made up of 15 amino acids. Germline V lookup: CDR1 SGHDN, CDR2 FVKESK. Here the CDR3 reads CASSRKRSHDYGYTF. The DNA for the CDR3 is TGTGCCAGCAGCCGGAAAAGGAGCCACGACTATGGCTACACCTTC.

V gene TRBV4-1 combines with J gene TRBJ1-6, with D hard to call. This CDR3 comprises 17 residues. CDR1 is MGHRA and CDR2 is YSYEKL in the germline V gene. V was clipped by 0 bases and J by 4 bases, with 13 bases between them. Here the CDR3 DNA reads TGCGCCAGCAGCCAAGATATACCAGGAACTTATAATTCACCCCTCCACTTT. Its translation: CASSQDIPGTYNSPLHF.